The clone carrying this T cell receptor (beta chain) was observed many times. Antigen unknown. One end of the junction fails to match germline, which may point to a read error. This sample also contains other DNA sequences that code for the same CDR3. The sample originates from a study of metastatic and nonmetastatic thyroid tumors. On the study more broadly: Repertoire comparisons spanned blood and tumor or nodule tissue from malignant and benign thyroid patients. Study outcomes and limitations: Significantly higher TCR beta diversity was reportedly seen in malignant thyroid tumors than benign nodules, in blood and tumor.

Authors' methods: The authors used CDR3 differences across clinicopathological groups to build a distant-metastasis classifier for papillary thyroid cancer. MiXCR was used by TCRdb to re-call the PCR reads. Here the V and J calls rest on TCRdb's processing, not on the authors' analysis. The sample has some 15,000 clones, about 12% seen once; the top ten hold approximately 32%. CDR1 and CDR2 (germline): SNHLY, FYNNEI. The CDR3 loop spans 15 amino acids. All patients reached thyroid surgery having received no treatment beforehand. The sequenced sample was blood. This chain joins TRBV2 and TRBJ2-7; TRBD2 matches 8 bases. The receptor's source is a female donor with papillary thyroid cancer or a benign thyroid nodule (not recorded which). Some clones in this sample may be carry-over from other donors' samples. In nucleotides, the CDR3 is TGTGCCAGCAGTGAGAAGCGGGAGTTGGGCTACGAGCAATACTTC. Encoded protein: CASSEKRELGYEQYF.